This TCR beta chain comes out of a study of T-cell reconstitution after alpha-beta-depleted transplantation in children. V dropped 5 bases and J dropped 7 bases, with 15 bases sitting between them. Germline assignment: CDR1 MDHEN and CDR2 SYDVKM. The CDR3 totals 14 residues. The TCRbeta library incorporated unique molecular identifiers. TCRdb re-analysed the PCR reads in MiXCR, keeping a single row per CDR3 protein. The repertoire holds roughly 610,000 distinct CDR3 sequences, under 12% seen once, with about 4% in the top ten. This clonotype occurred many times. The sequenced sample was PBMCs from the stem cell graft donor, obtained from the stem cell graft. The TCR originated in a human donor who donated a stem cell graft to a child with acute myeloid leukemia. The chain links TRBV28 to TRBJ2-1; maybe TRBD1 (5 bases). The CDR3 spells CASSPDGAGNEQFF. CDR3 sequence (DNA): TGTGCCAGCAGTCCGGATGGGGCAGGAAATGAGCAGTTCTTC.